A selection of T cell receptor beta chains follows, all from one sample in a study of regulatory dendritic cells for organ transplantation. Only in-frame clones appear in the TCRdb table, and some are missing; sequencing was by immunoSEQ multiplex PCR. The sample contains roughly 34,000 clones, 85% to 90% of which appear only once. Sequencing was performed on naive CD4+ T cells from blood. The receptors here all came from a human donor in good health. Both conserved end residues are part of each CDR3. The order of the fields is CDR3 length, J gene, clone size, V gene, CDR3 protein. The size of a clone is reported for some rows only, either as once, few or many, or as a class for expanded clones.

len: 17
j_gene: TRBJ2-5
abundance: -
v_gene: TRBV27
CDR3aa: CASSLSRPGGGKETQYF

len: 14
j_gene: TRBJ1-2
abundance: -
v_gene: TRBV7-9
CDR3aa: CASSLTPETYGYTF

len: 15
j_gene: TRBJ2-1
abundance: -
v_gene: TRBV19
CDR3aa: CASSPRGYRDNEQFF

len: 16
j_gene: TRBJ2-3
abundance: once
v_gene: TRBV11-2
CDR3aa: CASSRGAARSTDTQYF

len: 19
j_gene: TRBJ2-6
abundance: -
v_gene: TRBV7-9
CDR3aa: CASSPSPHSALSGANVLTF

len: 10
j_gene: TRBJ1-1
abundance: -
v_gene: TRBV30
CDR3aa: CAWGDRGAFF

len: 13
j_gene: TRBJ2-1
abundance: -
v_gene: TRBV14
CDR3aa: CASSHWEYNEQFF

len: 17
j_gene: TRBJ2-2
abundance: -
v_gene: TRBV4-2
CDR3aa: CASSQGGFVQVTGELFF

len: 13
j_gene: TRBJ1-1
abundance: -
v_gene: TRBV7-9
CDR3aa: CASSPSGWPEAFF

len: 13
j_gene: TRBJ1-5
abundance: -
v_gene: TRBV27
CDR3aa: CASSKTRGQPQHF

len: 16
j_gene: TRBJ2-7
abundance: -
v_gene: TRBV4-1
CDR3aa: CASSQEGRVRAYEQYF

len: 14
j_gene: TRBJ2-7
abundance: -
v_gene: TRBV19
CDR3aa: CASSIGGQSYEQYF

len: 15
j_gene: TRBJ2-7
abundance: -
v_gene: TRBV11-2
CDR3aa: CASSSSSVSSYEQYF

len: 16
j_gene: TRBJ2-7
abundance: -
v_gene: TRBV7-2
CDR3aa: CASSLVAVGGGYEQYF

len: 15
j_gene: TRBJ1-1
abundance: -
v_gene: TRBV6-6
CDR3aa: CASRPGWGDGTEAFF

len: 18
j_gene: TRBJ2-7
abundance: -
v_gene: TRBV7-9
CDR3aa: CASSLEVTRDRASYEQYF

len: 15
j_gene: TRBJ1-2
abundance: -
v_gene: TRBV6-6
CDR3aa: CASSYSRRAGGGYTF

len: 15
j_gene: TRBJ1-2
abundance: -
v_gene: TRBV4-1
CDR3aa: CASSLLPTGIYGYTF

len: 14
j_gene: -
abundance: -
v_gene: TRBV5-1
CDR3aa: CASSSLPGVSEQYF

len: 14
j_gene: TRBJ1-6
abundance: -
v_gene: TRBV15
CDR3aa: CATSRGVLNSPLHF

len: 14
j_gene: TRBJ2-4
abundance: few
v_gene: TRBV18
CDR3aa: CASSPEVGVNIQYF

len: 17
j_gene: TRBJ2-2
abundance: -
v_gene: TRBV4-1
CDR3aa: CASSQDLREGDTGELFF

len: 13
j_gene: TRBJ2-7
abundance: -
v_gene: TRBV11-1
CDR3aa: CASRRGGSYEQYF

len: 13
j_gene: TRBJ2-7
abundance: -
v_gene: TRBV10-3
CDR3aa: CAISEGRAPEQYF

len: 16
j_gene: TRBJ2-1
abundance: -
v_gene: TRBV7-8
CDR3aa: CASSPSRGEGYNEQFF

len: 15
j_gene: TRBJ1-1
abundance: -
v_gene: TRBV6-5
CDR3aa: CASSSRDRRNTEAFF

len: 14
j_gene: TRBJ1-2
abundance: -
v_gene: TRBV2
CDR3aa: CASSESTATAGYTF

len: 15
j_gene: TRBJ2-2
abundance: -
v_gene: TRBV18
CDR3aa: CASSPDLETPRELFF

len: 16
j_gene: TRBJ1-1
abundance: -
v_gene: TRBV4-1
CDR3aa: CASSQVWSIGRREAFF

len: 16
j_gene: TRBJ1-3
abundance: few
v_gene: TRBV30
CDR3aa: CAWSRPRTGPGNTIYF

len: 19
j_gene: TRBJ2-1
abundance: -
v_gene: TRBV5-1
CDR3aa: CASSPVTPGLAEYYSEQFF

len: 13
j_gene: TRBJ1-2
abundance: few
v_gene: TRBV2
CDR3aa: CASSTTGDYGYTF

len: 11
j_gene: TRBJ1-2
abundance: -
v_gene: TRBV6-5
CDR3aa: CASRRVYGYTF

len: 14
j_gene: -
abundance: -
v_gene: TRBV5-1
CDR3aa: CASSPDRASYEQYF

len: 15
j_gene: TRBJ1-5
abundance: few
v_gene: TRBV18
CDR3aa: CASSQTAQYNQPQHF

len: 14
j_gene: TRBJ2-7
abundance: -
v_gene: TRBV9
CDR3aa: CASSVDPRGYEQYF

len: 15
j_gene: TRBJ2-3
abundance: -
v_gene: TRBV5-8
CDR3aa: CASSLGTVSTDTQYF